This T cell receptor (beta chain) was profiled in a study of cytomegalovirus exposure and HLA in healthy donors. About the study: An analysis done earlier identified 95 million to 140 million unique TCR beta sequences from 150 million to 200 million T cells. Genetic ancestry analysis placed 81% of the 300 to 500 donors that were genotyped in the Caucasian-associated cluster.

PCR primers comprised 60 Vbeta and 13 Jbeta primers. Per the study methods: About 88 million unique TCR beta chains, roughly 11 million of them shared, were counted by a later analysis. Using immunoSEQ multiplex PCR, the repertoire was profiled, and TCRdb retains in-frame clones only, with some absent. From that table come the V and J calls and clone size; the DNA was used to work out D and trimming. The data show fewer than 200,000 clones, about 70% seen once. The donors (healthy individuals) were bone marrow donors. The germline CDR1 and CDR2 sequences are MNHEY and SMNVEV (reference sequence). The ends were cut back, 6 bases at V and 2 bases at J, with 16 bases in the middle. CDR3 length: 15 residues.

What was sequenced was PBMCs. The chain is built from TRBV27 and TRBJ2-5; TRBD1 is a possible D gene (6 bases). This TCR came from a woman under 30 in good health and CMV-seropositive. The chain's CDR3 is CASRPSTGRQETQYF. The DNA of the CDR3 is TGTGCCAGCAGACCATCGACAGGCAGGCAAGAGACCCAGTACTTC.